This paragraph covers one T cell receptor (beta chain) sequence. What antigen it recognizes has not been identified. The input lacks base qualities; no much larger clone sits a single base away. The record originates from a study of cytomegalovirus exposure and HLA in healthy donors (dated by TCRdb to 2016 to 2017). For context, the study as a whole: An earlier analysis of some 500 of the donors reported about 290 Gb of sequence data and around 110 million unique TCR beta sequences from 150 million to 200 million T cells. The study profiled the T cell repertoires of 550 to 700 subjects by immunosequencing and related them to cytomegalovirus serostatus. The number of donors typed differed by locus, with about 629-630 for A, B, C, DRB1 and DQB1, 522 for DQA1, some 570 for DPA1, and 450 to 480 for DPB1. Donor age, sex, ethnicity and CMV serostatus were compiled together with the repertoire data. In a later analysis, previously published TCR beta repertoires from several hundred donors were re-analyzed and high-resolution HLA genotyping was added so that TCR occurrence patterns could be studied. Five DR-DQ haplotypes were handled as single units for association and clustering because linkage in the cohort was strong. In an earlier analysis of 500 to 650 of the donors, high-throughput TCR beta sequencing was used to judge whether each TCR beta V gene segment behaved as functional or pseudogenic. The later analysis used no new phenotypic data to find candidate immune exposures, relying instead on TCR beta sequences and their occurrence across donors. The study was designed to test whether signatures of past pathogen exposure could be identified by cataloging public T cell receptors. Among about 370 genotyped donors of the cohort, an average of roughly 230,000 unique TCR beta nucleotide sequences was sequenced per donor, of which approximately 19% were non-productive. About 310 gigabases of sequencing data and approximately 85 million unique TCR sequences were included in an early release covering 550 to 800 HLA-typed donors. High-throughput TCR immunosequencing, statistical association of individual TCRs with disease status, and machine learning were combined to predict cytomegalovirus infection status. Besides the first cohort of roughly 660 subjects, a separate validation cohort made up of around 120 different subjects was used. In a later genetic analysis, genome-wide SNP genotypes for about 55% of the roughly 700 donors were used, and that subset was treated as a discovery cohort. Both class I and class II loci were covered by HLA typing, at four-digit resolution. Of the 300 to 450 genotyped donors, 65% to 90% fell in the genetic ancestry cluster associated with self-reported Caucasian donors. All discovery cohort repertoires had been generated using a single sequencing platform.

Broad study findings and their caveats: A later genetic analysis reported fewer N-insertions in productive TCRs among donors in an Asian-associated ancestry cluster than the roughly 670-donor mean. While some public TCRs were present in many individuals, most TCR sequences turned up only very rarely across donors. Roughly uniform sequencing depth across donors was assumed in presence/absence analyses, although this assumption may not hold. Immune exposure information for the cohort was limited to CMV serostatus. In a later analysis, HLA-associated TCR beta chains showed more clonal expansion and lower generation probabilities than non-associated chains that were equally common. The earlier analysis of a few hundred of the donors excluded 15 to 20 rarely observed V segments, including chromosome 9 orphons, because counts were too low. The study gave a list of under 200 TCR beta chains associated with cytomegalovirus. Most CMV-associated TCR beta chains appeared to be HLA-restricted in a later analysis, and the HLA associations seemed to be driven largely by CMV exposure. Because HLA typing was missing for some donors at each locus, association tests included only the typed subset. An earlier analysis of some 590 of the donors showed that most TCR beta V segments appeared in productive rearrangements either about 87% or about 30% of the time, which broadly matched IMGT annotations. The authors suggested that the approach could potentially be generalized to other disease states and immunological phenotypes. A further reported finding was that TCR beta sequences accurately predicted the HLA-A and HLA-B alleles for most subjects in the first cohort. Only TCR beta chains were sequenced in this cohort, and the absence of alpha or paired-chain data limited detectable features. A later analysis reported that several top co-occurrence clusters appeared linked to parvovirus B19, influenza, CMV and Epstein-Barr virus. At a false discovery rate of 0.05, a later analysis linked approximately 18,000 TCR beta sequences to specific HLA alleles. A cluster of highly shared sequence variants was judged likely to be a technical artifact of the sequencing pipeline. In a later genetic analysis, a missense DCLRE1C variant was associated with V-gene and J-gene trimming of TCR beta chains, and the association was replicated in an independent cohort. In vitro tests confirmed that a few of the cytomegalovirus-associated TCR beta chains recognize cytomegalovirus antigens. When HLA alleles, especially DR and DQ, strongly co-occurred, TCR associations were difficult to assign to individual alleles. Cytomegalovirus status was reported to be diagnosed by the classifier with high specificity and sensitivity in both the original and validation cohorts. The 87-base-pair reads could not distinguish some IMGT-functional V segments, including TRBV6-2 and TRBV6-3, so those segments were excluded. Correlated functional status among segregating V segments might reflect linkage disequilibrium, but an unknown experimental factor could not be ruled out. In a later analysis, the rate of TCR association differed among HLA loci, with DRB1 alleles having the most associated TCRs and HLA-C alleles having the fewest.

Library method: the immunoSEQ multiplex PCR assay. For the multiplex PCR, a mixture combining 60 forward primers for TCR Vbeta segments and 13 reverse primers for TCR Jbeta segments was used. Amplification of the CDR3 region of rearranged TCR beta genes was performed with a multiplex PCR assay on genomic DNA. Amplified TCR beta libraries were sequenced as 87-base-pair reads on the Illumina HiSeq System. Per the source publication's procedure: In a later analysis, roughly 80 million unique TCR beta chains were counted across the 500 to 850 repertoires, and roughly 10 million of these chains were shared by at least two donors. A nearest-neighbor algorithm error-corrected the raw reads and collapsed the reads into unique sequences, merging closely related sequences to remove PCR and sequencing errors. Alignment of CDR3 sequences to IMGT reference sequences was used to assign V, D and J gene segments. For a sequence to be retained, a match of at least six nucleotides to both a V gene segment and a J gene segment was required. A rearrangement was called productive if the CDR3 had no stop codons and remained in frame with V and J, and every other rearrangement was called non-productive. Following IMGT convention, CDR3 was defined as the stretch from the second conserved V-encoded cysteine up to the conserved J-encoded phenylalanine. The earlier analysis of around 640 of the donors excluded sequences that lacked an unambiguous match to a single V gene segment. In an earlier analysis of some 590 of the donors, a V segment was called functional when productive rearrangements were above 56.7%, and segregating when the standard deviation between donors exceeded 5%. To diagnose cytomegalovirus status from the catalog of TCR beta chain sequences, a statistical classification framework was built. In a later analysis, TCR nucleotide sequences were compared against IMGT/GENE-DB human TR gene sequences so that V and J genes could be assigned. A later analysis assigned CDR3 sequences and most-parsimonious VDJ recombination scenarios with the TCRdist pipeline. In a later analysis, each TCR beta chain was defined by its CDR3 amino acid sequence together with its V-gene family, and reads without a unique V-gene family were excluded. In a later analysis, around 600 highly shared, low-generation-probability nucleotide sequences were removed to address suspected cross-contamination and a sequencing artifact. A later analysis calculated a clonal expansion index for each public chain from normalized within-repertoire ranks of inferred template counts. In a later analysis, generation probabilities were computed using a VDJ recombination model fitted to out-of-frame rearrangements, and the results were checked against IGoR. A later analysis scored TCR-TCR, TCR-HLA and TCR-CMV co-occurrence with hypergeometric tests, applying a repertoire-size bias correction to TCR pairs. False discovery rates were estimated in a later analysis by permuting HLA or CMV assignments 20 times. In a later analysis, co-occurring TCRs were grouped with DBSCAN, and TCRdist sequence similarity was added when clustering was performed within HLA-allele-positive subsets. For co-occurrence clustering, repertoires with fewer than 30,000 or more than 120,000 public chains were excluded, along with roughly 5 repertoires with anomalous nucleotide sharing. TCRdb stores this immuneACCESS table with in-frame sequences only. Part of the clones is absent; in the studies checked, under half of the shortfall reflects unresolved V genes, and no reason is known for the rest. From that table come the V and J calls and clone size; the DNA was used to work out D and trimming. This sample gives about 120,000 clones in total; less than 80% of them show up just once. In total, the top ten clones hold 2% to 2.5% of the sample.

In total, 630 or so healthy bone marrow donors made up the cohort. Cohort members were all nominally healthy when sampled, although unrecorded immune exposures were likely present. The donor was CMV seronegative and belonged to the group of approximately 320 seronegative cohort members. Each donor provided a peripheral blood sample, and peripheral blood mononuclear cells were used for TCR beta sequencing. Genomic DNA extraction from the blood cell samples was performed with the Qiagen DNeasy Blood Extraction Kit. The CDR3 starts with the cysteine, ends with the phenylalanine, and has 14 residues. The only DNA kept is the CDR3, 42 bases in frame from the first base. Per the germline V gene, MDHEN is the CDR1 and SYDVKM is the CDR2. V is cut back by 5 bases and J by 5 bases, with 8 bases in the junction unmatched.

Sequenced: PBMCs. The rearrangement joined TRBV28 to TRBJ2-5; the junction holds 7 bases that match TRBD1. The clonotype originates from a woman in her 30s in good health and CMV-seronegative. The CDR3 here reads CASSIGGQQETQYF. The DNA sequence follows: TGTGCCAGCAGTATAGGGGGACAGCAGGAGACCCAGTACTTC.